Listed below are T cell receptor beta chains from one sample, sequenced in a study of Tregs in tolerant kidney transplant recipients. Assay: immunoSEQ multiplex PCR; the TCRdb copy retains only in-frame clones and omits some. This table has 74,000 or so clones, 91% appearing once. The sample consisted of CD4+ T cells from blood (PBMCs), taken 24 months after the transplant. Every receptor here comes from a human patient who received a combined kidney and bone marrow transplant. A subset of T cells may come from the graft donor. Both conserved end residues are trimmed from each CDR3.

v_gene	j_gene	CDR3aa
TRBV6-5	TRBJ2-1	ASSLTSGIWNEQF
TRBV7-7	TRBJ2-5	ASSLVGTGQETQY
TRBV29-1	TRBJ1-1	SGSRQGGDTEAF
TRBV15	TRBJ2-5	ATSRGTGVWGLQETQY
TRBV10-3	TRBJ2-7	AISGKGRDSSYEQY
TRBV6-5	TRBJ1-5	ASSPGTGAQPQH
TRBV2	TRBJ1-2	ASSEQGLYGYT
TRBV29-1	TRBJ1-1	SGTGSEAF
TRBV5-6	TRBJ1-2	VSSLDRNYGYT
TRBV10-3	TRBJ2-5	AISLRMDPSGKETQY
TRBV10-3	TRBJ2-2	AISPSRTGGRDTGELF
TRBV18	TRBJ2-1	ASSLAAEQF
TRBV6-5	TRBJ1-2	ASSSPRGHGYT
TRBV30	TRBJ2-2	AWSLSGTNTGELF
TRBV19	TRBJ1-6	ASSIGLTSSYNSPLH
TRBV7-3	TRBJ2-5	ASSLSRDQETQY
TRBV7-8	TRBJ2-1	ASSTAGTTEQF
TRBV18	TRBJ2-5	ASSPGGRGETQY
TRBV28	-	ASSLPSGGVYEQY
TRBV15	TRBJ1-1	ATSRASGNTEAF
TRBV10-3	TRBJ2-1	AISLASGGANINEQF
TRBV19	TRBJ1-4	ASSKTGNEKLF
TRBV6-6	TRBJ2-1	ASSSFLGGGNNEQF
TRBV5-1	TRBJ2-7	ASSLAPSQDEQY
TRBV7-3	TRBJ2-5	ASSLNIGVEETQY
TRBV19	TRBJ2-7	ASSIAAGAAYEQY
TRBV19	TRBJ1-2	ASSIFRNYGYT
TRBV19	TRBJ2-2	ASRGLVYRTGELF
TRBV7-3	TRBJ2-5	ASSLGWGPIVGETQY
TRBV9	TRBJ1-6	ASSVDRGYNSPLH